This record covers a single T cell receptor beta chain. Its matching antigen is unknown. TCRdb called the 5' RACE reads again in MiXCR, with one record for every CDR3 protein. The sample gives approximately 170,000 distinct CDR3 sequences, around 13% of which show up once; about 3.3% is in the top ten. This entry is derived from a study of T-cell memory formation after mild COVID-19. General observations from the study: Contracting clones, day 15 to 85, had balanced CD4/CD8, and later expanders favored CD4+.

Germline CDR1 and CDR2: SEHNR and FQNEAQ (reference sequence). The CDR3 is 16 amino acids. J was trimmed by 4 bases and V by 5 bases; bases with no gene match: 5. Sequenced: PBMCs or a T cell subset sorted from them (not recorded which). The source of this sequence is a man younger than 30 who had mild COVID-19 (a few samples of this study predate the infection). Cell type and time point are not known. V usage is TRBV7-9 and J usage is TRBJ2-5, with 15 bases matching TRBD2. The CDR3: CASSPGTSGGRETQYF. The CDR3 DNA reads TGTGCCAGCAGCCCTGGGACTAGCGGGGGGAGAGAGACCCAGTACTTC.